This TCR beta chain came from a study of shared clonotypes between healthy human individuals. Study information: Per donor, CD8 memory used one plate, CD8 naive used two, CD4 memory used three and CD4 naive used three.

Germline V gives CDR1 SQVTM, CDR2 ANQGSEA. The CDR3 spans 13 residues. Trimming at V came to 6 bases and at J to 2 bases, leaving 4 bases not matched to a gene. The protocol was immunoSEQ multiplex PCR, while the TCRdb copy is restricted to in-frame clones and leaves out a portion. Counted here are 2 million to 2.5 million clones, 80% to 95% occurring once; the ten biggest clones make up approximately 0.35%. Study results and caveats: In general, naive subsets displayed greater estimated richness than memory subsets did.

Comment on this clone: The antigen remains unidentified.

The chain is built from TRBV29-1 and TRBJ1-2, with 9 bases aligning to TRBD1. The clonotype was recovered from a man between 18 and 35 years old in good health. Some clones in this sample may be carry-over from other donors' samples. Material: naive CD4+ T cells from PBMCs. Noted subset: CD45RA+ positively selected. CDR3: CSVKQGANYGYTF. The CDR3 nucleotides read TGCAGCGTCAAACAGGGGGCGAACTATGGCTACACCTTC.